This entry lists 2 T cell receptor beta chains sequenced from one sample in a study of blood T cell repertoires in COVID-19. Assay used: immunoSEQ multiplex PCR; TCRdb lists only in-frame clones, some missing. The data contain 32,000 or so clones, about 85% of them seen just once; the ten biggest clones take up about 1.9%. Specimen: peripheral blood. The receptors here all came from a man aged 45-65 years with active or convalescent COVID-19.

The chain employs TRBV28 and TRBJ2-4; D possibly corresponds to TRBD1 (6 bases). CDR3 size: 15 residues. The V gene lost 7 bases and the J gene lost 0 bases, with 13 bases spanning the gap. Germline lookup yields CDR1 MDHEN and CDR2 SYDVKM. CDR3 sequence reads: CASKLVGAAKNIQYF. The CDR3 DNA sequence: TGTGCCAGCAAGTTGGTGGGGGCAGCCAAAAACATTCAGTACTTC.

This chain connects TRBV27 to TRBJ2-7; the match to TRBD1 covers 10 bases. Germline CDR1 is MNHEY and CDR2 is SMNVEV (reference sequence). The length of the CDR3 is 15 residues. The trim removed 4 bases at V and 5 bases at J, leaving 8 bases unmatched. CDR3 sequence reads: CASSSPGQGNHEQYF. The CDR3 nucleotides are TGTGCCAGCAGTTCACCGGGACAGGGGAACCACGAGCAGTACTTC.